This entry is about one T cell receptor beta chain. Its antigen is unknown. Per germline, CDR1 MNHEY and CDR2 SVGAGI. Unmatched junction bases numbered 6, after V lost 4 bases and J lost 2 bases. The CDR3 covers 16 residues. Unique molecular identifiers were used in preparing the TCRbeta library. MiXCR, run by TCRdb on the PCR reads, gives a single entry per CDR3 protein. The sample lists some 600,000 distinct CDR3 sequences; 10% to 15% were seen once. The record originates from a study of T-cell reconstitution after alpha-beta-depleted transplantation in children. Whole-study findings and limits: One year after transplant, T-cell counts and diversity came mostly from newly produced T cells. Several hundred rapidly expanded clones from non-depleted graft cells reportedly supplied alpha-beta T cells about two months post-transplant. At day 60, the high TCRbeta diversity found in some patients originated from recipient T cells and thymic progenitors that had survived.

The sample here was PBMCs, mostly from graft donor cells, taken 360 days after TCRalphabeta/CD19-depleted stem cell transplant. The chain links TRBV6-5 to TRBJ1-3, with TRBD1 identical over 9 bases. This clonotype was sampled from a male patient aged 10 to 17 who had a stem cell transplant for acute myeloid leukemia, so the T cells may come from the graft donor. The CDR3 region has the DNA TGTGCCAGCAGTTCGATCCGGGACAGGGCTGGAAACACCATATATTTT. Protein sequence: CASSSIRDRAGNTIYF.